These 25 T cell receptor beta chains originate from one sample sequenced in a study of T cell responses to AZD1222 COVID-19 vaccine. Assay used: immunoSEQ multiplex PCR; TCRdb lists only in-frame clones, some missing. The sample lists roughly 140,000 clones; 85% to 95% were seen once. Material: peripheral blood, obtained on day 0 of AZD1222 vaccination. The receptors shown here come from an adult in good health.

The CDR3, as DNA: TGTGCCAGCAGTTACTCGACTAGCGGGCTTTACAATGAGCAGTTCTTC. Its protein is CASSYSTSGLYNEQFF. The V and J genes are TRBV6-2 or TRBV6-3 and TRBJ2-1; 10 bases line up with TRBD2. CDR1 and CDR2 from the germline V gene are MNHEY and SVGEGT. Trimming at V came to 0 bases and at J to 4 bases, leaving 3 bases not matched to a gene. This CDR3 contains 16 residues.

The CDR3 nucleotides are TGTGCCAGCAGTGAGCTCCGGGACAGGGGGCCTGCTTTCTTT. It codes for CASSELRDRGPAFF. The V gene is TRBV25-1, the J gene TRBJ1-1, with 12 bases aligning to TRBD1. This CDR3 contains 14 residues. Germline trimming cut 3 bases from V and 11 bases from J; bases unmatched to any gene: 7. Germline V lookup: CDR1 MGHDK, CDR2 SYGVNS. The full variable domain, in which reference TRBV25-1 and TRBJ1-1 provide the parts outside the CDR3, is EADIYQTPRYLVIGTGKKITLECSQTMGHDKMYWYQQDPGMELHLIHYSYGVNSTEKGDLSSESTVSRIRTEHFPLTLESARPSHTSQYLCASSELRDRGPAFFGQGTRLTVV.

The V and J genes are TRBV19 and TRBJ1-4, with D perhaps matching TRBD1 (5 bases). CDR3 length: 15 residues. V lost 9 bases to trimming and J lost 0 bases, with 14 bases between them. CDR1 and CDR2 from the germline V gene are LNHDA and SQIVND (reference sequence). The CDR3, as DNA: TGTGCCAGGATCCCTGCGGGGGCAACTAATGAAAAACTGTTTTTT. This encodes CARIPAGATNEKLFF.

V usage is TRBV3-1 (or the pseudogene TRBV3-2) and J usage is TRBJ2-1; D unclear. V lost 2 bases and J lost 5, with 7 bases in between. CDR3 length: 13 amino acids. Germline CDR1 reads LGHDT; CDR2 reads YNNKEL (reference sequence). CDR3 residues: CASSQRADNEQFF. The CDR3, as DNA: TGTGCCAGCAGCCAAAGGGCCGACAATGAGCAGTTCTTC.

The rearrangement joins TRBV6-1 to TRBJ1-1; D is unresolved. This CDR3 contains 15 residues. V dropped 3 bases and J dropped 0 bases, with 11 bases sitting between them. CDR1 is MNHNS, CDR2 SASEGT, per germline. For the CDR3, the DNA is TGTGCCAGCAGTGAGAGGATTAGGGTGAACACTGAAGCTTTCTTT. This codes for CASSERIRVNTEAFF.

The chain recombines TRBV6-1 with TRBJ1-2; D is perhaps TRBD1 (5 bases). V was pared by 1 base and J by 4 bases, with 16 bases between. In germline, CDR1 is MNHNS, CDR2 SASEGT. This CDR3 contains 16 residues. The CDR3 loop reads CASSEGQTDLGYGYTF. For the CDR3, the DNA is TGTGCCAGCAGTGAAGGACAGACAGACCTCGGCTATGGCTACACCTTC.

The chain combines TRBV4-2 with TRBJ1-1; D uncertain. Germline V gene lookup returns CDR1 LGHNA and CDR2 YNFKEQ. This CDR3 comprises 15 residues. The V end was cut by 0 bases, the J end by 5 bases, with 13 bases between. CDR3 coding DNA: TGTGCCAGCAGCCAAGAATTTGGCCCATGGACTGAAGCTTTCTTT. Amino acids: CASSQEFGPWTEAFF.

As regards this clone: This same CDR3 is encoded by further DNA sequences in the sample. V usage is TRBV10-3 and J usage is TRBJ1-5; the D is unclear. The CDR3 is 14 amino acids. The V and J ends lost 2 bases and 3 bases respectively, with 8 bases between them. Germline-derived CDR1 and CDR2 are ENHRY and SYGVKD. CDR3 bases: TGTGCCATCAGTGAGATAGGCTCCAATCAGCCCCAGCATTTT. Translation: CAISEIGSNQPQHF.

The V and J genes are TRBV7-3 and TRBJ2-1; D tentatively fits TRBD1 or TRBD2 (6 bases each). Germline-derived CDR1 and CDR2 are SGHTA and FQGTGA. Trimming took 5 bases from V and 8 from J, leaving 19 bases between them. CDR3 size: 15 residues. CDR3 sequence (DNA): TGTGCCAGCAGCCCCTCGGGGTCCGGGGGCGATGAGCAGTTCTTC. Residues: CASSPSGSGGDEQFF.

CDR3 bases: TGTGCCAGCAATCGTAGGAGAGCTGAAGCTTTCTTT. Its protein product is CASNRRRAEAFF. The chain uses TRBV2 and TRBJ1-1; D uncertain. This CDR3 is 12 amino acids long. In germline, CDR1 is SNHLY, CDR2 FYNNEI. V lost 7 bases to trimming and J lost 6 bases, with 12 bases between them.

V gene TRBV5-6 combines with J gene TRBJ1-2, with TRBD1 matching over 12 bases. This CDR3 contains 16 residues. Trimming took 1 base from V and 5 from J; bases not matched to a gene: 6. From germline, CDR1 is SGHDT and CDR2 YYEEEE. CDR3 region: CASSLRQGQGAYGYTF. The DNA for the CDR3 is TGTGCCAGCAGCTTGAGGCAGGGACAGGGGGCTTATGGCTACACCTTC.

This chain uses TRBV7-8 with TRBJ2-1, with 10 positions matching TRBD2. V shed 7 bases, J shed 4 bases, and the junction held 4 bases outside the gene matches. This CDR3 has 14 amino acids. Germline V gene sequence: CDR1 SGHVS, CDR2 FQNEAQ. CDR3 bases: TGTGCCAGCACCGAGACTAGCGGGTACAATGAGCAGTTCTTC. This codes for CASTETSGYNEQFF.

In nucleotides, the CDR3 is TGCGCCAGCAAGAGAGAGACAGGGAATCTCTATGGCTACACCTTC. Encoded protein: CASKRETGNLYGYTF. This chain joins TRBV5-1 and TRBJ1-2; TRBD1 agrees at 7 bases. The CDR3 runs 15 residues. J gave up 4 bases and V 6 bases, and 12 bases lay outside the gene matches. Germline assignment: CDR1 SGHRS and CDR2 YFSETQ. The whole variable domain, remainder taken from reference TRBV5-1 and TRBJ1-2, is KAGVTQTPRYLIKTRGQQVTLSCSPISGHRSVSWYQQTPGQGLQFLFEYFSETQRNKGNFPGRFSGRQFSNSRSEMNVSTLELGDSALYLCASKRETGNLYGYTFGSGTRLTVV.

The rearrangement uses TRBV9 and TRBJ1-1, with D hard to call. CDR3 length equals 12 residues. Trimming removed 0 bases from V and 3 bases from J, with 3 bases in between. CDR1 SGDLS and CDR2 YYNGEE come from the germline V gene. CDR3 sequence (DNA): TGTGCCAGCAGCGTAGGTGACACTGAAGCTTTCTTT. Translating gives CASSVGDTEAFF.

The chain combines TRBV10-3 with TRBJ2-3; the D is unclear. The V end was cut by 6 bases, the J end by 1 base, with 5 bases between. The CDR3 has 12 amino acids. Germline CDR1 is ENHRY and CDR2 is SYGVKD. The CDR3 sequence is CAISRGTDTQYF. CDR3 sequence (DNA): TGTGCCATCAGCAGAGGCACAGATACGCAGTATTTT.

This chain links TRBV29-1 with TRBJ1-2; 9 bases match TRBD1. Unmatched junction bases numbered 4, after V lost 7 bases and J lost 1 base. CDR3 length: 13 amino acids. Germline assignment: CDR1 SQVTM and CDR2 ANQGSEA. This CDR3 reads CSAQDRGNYGYTF. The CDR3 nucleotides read TGCAGCGCTCAGGACAGGGGTAACTATGGCTACACCTTC.

Here the CDR3 DNA reads TGTGCCAGCAGCTTACCTGGGGCCAACGTCCTGACTTTC. It is translated as CASSLPGANVLTF. V usage is TRBV7-9 and J usage is TRBJ2-6; no clear D. Per the germline V gene, CDR1 is SEHNR and CDR2 is FQNEAQ (reference sequence). The CDR3 consists of 13 residues. V lost 2 bases and J lost 2, with 1 base in between.

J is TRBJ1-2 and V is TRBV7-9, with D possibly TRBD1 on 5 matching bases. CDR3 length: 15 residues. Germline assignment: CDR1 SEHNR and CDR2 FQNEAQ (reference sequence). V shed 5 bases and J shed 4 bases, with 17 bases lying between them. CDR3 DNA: TGTGCCAGCAGCAAAGGTGGAGGGGCGGGCTATGGCTACACCTTC. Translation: CASSKGGGAGYGYTF.

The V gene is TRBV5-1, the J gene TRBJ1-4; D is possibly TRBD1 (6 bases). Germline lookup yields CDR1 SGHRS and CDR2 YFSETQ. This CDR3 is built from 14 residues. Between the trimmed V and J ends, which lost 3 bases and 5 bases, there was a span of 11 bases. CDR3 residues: CASSSGALNEKLFF. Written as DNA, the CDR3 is TGCGCCAGCAGCTCAGGGGCTCTAAATGAAAAACTGTTTTTT.

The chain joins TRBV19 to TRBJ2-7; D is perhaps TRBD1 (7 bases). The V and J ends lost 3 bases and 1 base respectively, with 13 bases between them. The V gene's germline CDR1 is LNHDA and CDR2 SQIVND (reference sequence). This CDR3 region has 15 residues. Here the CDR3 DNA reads TGTGCCAGTAGTATTATGGCGGGACAGTCCTACGAGCAGTACTTC. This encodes CASSIMAGQSYEQYF.

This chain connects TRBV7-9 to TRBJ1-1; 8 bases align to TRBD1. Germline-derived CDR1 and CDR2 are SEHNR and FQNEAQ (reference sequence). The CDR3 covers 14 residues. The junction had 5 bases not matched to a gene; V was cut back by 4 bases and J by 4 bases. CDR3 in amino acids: CASSSGQVSTEAFF. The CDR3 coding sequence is TGTGCCAGCAGCTCGGGACAGGTCAGCACTGAAGCTTTCTTT. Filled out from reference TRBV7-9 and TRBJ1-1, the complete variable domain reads DTGVSQNPRHKITKRGQNVTFRCDPISEHNRLYWYRQTLGQGPEFLTYFQNEAQLEKSRLLSDRFSAERPKGSFSTLEIQRTEQGDSAMYLCASSSGQVSTEAFFGQGTRLTVV.

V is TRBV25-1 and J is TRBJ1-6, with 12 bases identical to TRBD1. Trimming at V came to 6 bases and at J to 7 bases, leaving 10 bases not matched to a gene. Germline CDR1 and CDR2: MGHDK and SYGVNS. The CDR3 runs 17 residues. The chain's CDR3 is CASRRDTGTGGNSPLHF. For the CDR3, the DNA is TGTGCCAGCAGGAGAGACACCGGGACAGGGGGCAATTCACCCCTCCACTTT.

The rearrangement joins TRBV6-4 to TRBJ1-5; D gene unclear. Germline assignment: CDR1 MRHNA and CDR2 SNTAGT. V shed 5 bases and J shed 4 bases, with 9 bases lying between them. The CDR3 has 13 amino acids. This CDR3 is CASSIGLNQPQHF. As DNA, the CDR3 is TGTGCCAGCAGTATCGGTTTAAATCAGCCCCAGCATTTT.

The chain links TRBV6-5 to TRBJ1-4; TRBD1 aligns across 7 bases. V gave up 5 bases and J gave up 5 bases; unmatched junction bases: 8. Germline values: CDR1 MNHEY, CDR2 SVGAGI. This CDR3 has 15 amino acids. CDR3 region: CASSLETGRNEKLFF. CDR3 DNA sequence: TGTGCCAGCAGTCTTGAGACAGGGCGAAATGAAAAACTGTTTTTT.

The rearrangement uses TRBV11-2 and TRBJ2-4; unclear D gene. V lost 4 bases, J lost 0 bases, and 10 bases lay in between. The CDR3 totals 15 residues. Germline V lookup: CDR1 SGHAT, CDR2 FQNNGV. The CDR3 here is CASSSPDLAKNIQYF. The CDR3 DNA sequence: TGTGCCAGCAGCTCGCCCGATTTAGCCAAAAACATTCAGTACTTC.